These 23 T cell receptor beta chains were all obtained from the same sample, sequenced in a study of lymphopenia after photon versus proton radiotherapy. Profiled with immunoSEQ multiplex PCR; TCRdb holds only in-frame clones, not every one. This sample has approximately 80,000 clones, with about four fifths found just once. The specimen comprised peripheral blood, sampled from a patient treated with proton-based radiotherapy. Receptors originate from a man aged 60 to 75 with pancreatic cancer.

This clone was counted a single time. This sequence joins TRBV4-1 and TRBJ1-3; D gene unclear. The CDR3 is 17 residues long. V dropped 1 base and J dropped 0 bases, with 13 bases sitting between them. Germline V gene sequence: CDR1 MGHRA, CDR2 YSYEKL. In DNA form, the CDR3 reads TGCGCCAGCAGCCAAGGTCCGGCAGGAGGCTCTGGAAACACCATATATTTT. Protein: CASSQGPAGGSGNTIYF.

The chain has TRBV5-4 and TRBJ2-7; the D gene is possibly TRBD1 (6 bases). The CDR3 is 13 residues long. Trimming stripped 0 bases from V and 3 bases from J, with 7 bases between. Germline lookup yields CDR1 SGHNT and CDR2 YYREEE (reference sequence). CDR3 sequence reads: CASSLAGVYEQYF. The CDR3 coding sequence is TGTGCCAGCAGCTTGGCAGGGGTCTACGAGCAGTACTTC. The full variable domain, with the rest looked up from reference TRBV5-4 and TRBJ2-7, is ETGVTQSPTHLIKTRGQQVTLRCSSQSGHNTVSWYQQALGQGPQFIFQYYREEENGRGNFPPRFSGLQFPNYSSELNVNALELDDSALYLCASSLAGVYEQYFGPGTRLTVT.

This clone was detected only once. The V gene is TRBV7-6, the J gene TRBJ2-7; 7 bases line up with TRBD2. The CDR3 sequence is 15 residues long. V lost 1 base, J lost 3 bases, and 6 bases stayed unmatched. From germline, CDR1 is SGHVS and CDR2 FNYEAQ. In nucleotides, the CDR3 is TGTGCCAGCAGCTTAGAACACGGCGGGAGCTACGAGCAGTACTTC. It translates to CASSLEHGGSYEQYF.

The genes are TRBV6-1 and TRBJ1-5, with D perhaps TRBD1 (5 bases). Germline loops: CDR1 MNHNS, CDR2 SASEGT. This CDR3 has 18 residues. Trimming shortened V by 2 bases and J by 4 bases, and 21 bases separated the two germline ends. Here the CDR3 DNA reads TGTGCCAGCAGTGAACGAGGGCAGGGCCGCAACTTAAATCAGCCCCAGCATTTT. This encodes CASSERGQGRNLNQPQHF.

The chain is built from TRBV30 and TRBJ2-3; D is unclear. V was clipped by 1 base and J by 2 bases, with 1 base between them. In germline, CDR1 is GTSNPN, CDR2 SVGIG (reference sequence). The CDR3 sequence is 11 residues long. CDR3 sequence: CAWSDTDTQYF. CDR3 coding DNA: TGTGCCTGGAGTGACACAGATACGCAGTATTTT. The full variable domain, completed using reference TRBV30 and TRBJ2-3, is SQTIHQWPATLVQPVGSPLSLECTVEGTSNPNLYWYRQAAGRGLQLLFYSVGIGQISSEVPQNLSASRPQDRQFILSSKKLLLSDSGFYLCAWSDTDTQYFGPGTRLTVL.

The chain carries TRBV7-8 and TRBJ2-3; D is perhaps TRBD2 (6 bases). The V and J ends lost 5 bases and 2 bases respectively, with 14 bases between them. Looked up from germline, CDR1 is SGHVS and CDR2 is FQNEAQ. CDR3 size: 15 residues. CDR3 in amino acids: CASSPEGTSTDTQYF. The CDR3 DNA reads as TGTGCCAGCAGCCCCGAAGGGACTTCCACAGATACGCAGTATTTT.

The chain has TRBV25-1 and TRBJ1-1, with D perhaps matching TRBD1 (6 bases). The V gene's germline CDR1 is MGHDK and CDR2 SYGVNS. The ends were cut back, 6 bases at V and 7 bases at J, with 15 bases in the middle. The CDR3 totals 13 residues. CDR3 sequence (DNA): TGTGCCAGCAGCGATAGGGGGGCGGGTGAAGCTTTCTTT. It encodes CASSDRGAGEAFF.

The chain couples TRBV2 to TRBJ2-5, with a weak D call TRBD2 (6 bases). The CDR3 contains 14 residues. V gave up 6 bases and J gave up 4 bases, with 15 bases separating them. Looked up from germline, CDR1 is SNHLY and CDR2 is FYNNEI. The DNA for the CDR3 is TGTGCCAGCAGCGATCAGCGGGCGGGAGAGACCCAGTACTTC. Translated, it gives CASSDQRAGETQYF.

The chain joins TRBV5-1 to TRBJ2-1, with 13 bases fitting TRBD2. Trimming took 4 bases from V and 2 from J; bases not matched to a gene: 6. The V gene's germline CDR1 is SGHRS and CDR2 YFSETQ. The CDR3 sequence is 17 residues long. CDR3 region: CASSPGTSGITYNEQFF. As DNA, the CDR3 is TGCGCCAGCAGCCCGGGGACTAGCGGGATAACCTACAATGAGCAGTTCTTC.

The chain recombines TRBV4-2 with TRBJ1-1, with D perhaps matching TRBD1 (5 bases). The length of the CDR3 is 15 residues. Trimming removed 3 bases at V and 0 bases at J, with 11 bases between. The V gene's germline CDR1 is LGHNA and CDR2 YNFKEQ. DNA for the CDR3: TGTGCCAGCAGCCAGCAGGGACTTTTGAACACTGAAGCTTTCTTT. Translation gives CASSQQGLLNTEAFF.

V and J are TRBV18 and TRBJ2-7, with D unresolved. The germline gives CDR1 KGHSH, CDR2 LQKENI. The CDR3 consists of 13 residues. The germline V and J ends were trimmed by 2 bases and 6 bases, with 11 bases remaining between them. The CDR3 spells CASSPKGATEQYF. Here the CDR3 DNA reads TGTGCCAGCTCACCAAAGGGCGCGACCGAGCAGTACTTC.

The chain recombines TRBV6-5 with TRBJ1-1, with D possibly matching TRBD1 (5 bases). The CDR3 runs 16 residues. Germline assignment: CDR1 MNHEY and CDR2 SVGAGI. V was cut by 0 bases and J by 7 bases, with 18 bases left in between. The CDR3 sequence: CASSYSTGGGIGEAFF. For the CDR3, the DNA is TGTGCCAGCAGTTACTCTACGGGGGGTGGAATAGGTGAAGCTTTCTTT.

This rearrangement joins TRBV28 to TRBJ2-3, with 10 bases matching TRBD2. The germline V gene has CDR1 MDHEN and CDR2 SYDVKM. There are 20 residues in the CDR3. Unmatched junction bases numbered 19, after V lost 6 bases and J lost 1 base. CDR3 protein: CASSSEVEREGRYRTDTQYF. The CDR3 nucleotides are TGTGCCAGCAGCTCCGAGGTGGAGCGGGAGGGCCGATATCGCACAGATACGCAGTATTTT.

CDR3 region: CSVSLGGENTEAFF. The CDR3 DNA reads TGCAGCGTTTCCTTAGGGGGGGAGAACACTGAAGCTTTCTTT. This rearrangement joins TRBV29-1 to TRBJ1-1; D perhaps matches TRBD1 (6 bases). The V gene's germline CDR1 is SQVTM and CDR2 ANQGSEA. Between the trimmed V and J ends, which lost 5 bases and 1 base, there was a span of 14 bases. The CDR3 contains 14 residues.

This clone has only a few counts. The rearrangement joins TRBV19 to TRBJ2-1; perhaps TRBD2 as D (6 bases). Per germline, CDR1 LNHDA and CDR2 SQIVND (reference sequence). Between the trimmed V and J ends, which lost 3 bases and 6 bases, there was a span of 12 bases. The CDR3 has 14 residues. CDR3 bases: TGTGCCAGTAGTATCGGAGGGCCTGGCAATGAGCAGTTCTTC. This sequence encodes CASSIGGPGNEQFF.

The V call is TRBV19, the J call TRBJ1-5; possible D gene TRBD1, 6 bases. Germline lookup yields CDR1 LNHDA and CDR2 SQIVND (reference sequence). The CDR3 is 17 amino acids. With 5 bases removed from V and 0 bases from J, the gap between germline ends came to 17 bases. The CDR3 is CASSAVRGAYSNQPQHF. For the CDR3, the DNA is TGTGCCAGTAGTGCCGTGCGGGGGGCCTATAGCAATCAGCCCCAGCATTTT.

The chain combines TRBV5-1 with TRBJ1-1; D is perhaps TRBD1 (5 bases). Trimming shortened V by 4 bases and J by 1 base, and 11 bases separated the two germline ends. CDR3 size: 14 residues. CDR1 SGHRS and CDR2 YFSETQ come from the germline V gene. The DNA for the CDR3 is TGCGCCAGCAGCATGGGACCGAAGAACACTGAAGCTTTCTTT. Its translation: CASSMGPKNTEAFF. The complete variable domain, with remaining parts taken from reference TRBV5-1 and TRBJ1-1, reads KAGVTQTPRYLIKTRGQQVTLSCSPISGHRSVSWYQQTPGQGLQFLFEYFSETQRNKGNFPGRFSGRQFSNSRSEMNVSTLELGDSALYLCASSMGPKNTEAFFGQGTRLTVV.

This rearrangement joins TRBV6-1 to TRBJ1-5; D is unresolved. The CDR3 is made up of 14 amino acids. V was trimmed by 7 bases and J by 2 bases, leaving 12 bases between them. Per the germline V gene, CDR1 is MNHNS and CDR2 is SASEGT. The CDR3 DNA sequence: TGTGCCAGCACGGAGAGAGCGGGCAATCAGCCCCAGCATTTT. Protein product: CASTERAGNQPQHF.

CDR3 nucleotides: TGTGCCAGCAGCCACGGACGCCATGAAGCTTTCTTT. This codes for CASSHGRHEAFF. V and J are TRBV7-8 and TRBJ1-1, with D hard to call. Germline CDR1 SGHVS, CDR2 FQNEAQ. The ends were cut back, 5 bases at V and 7 bases at J, with 11 bases in the middle. The CDR3 runs to 12 residues.

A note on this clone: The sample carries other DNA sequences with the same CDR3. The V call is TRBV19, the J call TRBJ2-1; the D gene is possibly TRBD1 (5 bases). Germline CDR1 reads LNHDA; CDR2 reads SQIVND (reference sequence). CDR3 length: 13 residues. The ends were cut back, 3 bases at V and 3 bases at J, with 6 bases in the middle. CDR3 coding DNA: TGTGCCAGTAGTATCGACAGCTACAATGAGCAGTTCTTC. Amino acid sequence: CASSIDSYNEQFF.

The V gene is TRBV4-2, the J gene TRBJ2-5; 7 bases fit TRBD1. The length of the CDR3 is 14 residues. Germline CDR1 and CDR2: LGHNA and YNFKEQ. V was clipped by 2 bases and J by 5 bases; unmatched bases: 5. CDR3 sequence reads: CASSQRTGGETQYF. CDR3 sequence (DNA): TGTGCCAGCAGCCAACGGACAGGCGGGGAGACCCAGTACTTC.

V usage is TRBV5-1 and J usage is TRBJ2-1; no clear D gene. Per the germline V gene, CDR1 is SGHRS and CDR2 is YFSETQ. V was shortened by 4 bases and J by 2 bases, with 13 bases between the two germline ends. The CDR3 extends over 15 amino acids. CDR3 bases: TGCGCCAGCAGCCCATCGGCCGGACCCTACAATGAGCAGTTCTTC. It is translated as CASSPSAGPYNEQFF.

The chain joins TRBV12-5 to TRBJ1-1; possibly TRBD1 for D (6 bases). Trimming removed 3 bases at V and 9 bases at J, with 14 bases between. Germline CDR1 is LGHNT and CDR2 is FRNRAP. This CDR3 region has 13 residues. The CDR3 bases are TGTGCTAGTGGTTTAGAGGGGGGGCGTAAAGCTTTCTTT. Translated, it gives CASGLEGGRKAFF.